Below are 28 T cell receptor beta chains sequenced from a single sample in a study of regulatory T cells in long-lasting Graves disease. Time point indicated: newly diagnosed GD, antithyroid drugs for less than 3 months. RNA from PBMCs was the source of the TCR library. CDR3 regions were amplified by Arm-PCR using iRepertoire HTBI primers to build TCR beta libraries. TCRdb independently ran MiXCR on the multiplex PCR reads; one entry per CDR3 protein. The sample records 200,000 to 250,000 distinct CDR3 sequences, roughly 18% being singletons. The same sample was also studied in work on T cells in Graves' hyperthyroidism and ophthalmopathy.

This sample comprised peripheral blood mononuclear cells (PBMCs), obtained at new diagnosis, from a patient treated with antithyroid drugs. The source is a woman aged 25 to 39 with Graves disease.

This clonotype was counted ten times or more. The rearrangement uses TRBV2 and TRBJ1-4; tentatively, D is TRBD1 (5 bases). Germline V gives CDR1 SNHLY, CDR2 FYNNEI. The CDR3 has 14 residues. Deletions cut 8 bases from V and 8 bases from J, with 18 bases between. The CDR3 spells CASSGPPGGEKLFF. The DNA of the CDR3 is TGTGCCAGCTCGGGACCTCCGGGGGGAGAAAAACTGTTTTTT.

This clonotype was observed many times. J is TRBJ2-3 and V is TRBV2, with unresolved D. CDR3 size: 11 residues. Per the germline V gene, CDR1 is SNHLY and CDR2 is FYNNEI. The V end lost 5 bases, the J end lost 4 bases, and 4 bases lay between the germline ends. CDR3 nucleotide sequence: TGTGCCAGCAGTATATCAGATACGCAGTATTTT. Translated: CASSISDTQYF.

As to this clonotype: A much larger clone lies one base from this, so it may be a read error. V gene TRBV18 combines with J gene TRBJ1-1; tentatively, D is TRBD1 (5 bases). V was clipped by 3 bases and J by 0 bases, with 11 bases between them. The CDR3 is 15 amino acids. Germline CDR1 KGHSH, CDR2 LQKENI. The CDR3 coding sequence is TGTGCCAGCTCACCCCAGGGACGGATGAACACTGAAGCTTTCTTT. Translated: CASSPQGRMNTEAFF.

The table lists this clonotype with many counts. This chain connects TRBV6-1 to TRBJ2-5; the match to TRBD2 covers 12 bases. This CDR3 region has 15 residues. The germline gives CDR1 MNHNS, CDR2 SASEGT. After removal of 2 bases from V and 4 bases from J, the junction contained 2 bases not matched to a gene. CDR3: CASSELAGGPETQYF. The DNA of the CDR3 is TGTGCCAGCAGTGAACTAGCGGGAGGGCCAGAGACCCAGTACTTC.

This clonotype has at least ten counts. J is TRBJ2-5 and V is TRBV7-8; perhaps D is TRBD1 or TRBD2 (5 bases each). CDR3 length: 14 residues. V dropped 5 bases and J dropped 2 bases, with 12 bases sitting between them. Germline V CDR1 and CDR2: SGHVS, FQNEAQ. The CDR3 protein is CASSVGAGQETQYF. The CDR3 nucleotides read TGTGCCAGCAGCGTCGGGGCAGGGCAAGAGACCCAGTACTTC.

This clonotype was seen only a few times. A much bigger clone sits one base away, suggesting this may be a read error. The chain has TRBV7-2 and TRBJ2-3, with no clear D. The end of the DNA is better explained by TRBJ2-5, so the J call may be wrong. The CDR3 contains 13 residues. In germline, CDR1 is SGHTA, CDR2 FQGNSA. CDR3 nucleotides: TGTGCCAGCAGCTTAGTAGGGTACGGGACCCAGTACTTC. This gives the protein CASSLVGYGTQYF.

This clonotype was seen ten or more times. Here the CDR3 DNA reads TGTGCCAGCAAAACAGGCCACACCGGGGAGCTGTTTTTT. It translates to CASKTGHTGELFF. The rearrangement joins TRBV6-2 or TRBV6-3 to TRBJ2-2; D is perhaps TRBD1 (5 bases). Germline V lookup: CDR1 MNHEY, CDR2 SVGEGT. Trimming stripped 7 bases from V and 3 bases from J, with 9 bases between. The CDR3 has 13 residues.

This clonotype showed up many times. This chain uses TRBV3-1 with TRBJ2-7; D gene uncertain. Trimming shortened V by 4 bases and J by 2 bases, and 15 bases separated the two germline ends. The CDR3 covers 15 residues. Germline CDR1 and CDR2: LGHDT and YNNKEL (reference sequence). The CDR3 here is CASSLTAQETYEQYF. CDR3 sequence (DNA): TGTGCCAGCAGCCTCACCGCACAAGAGACCTACGAGCAGTACTTC.

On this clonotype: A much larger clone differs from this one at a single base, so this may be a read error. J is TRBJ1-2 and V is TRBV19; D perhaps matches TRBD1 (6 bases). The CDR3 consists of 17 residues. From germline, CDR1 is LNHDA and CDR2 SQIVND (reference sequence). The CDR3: CASSPQGFPATNYGYNF. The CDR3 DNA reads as TGTGCCAGTAGTCCACAGGGATTCCCCGCTACTAACTATGGCTACAACTTC.

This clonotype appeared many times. CDR3 loop: CASSLELGGELFF. CDR3 in DNA: TGTGCCAGCAGCTTAGAATTGGGCGGGGAGCTGTTTTTT. The rearrangement uses TRBV7-9 and TRBJ2-2; D is undetermined. CDR1 is SEHNR and CDR2 is FQNEAQ in the germline V gene (reference sequence). V dropped 1 base and J dropped 7 bases, with 7 bases sitting between them. This CDR3 contains 13 residues.

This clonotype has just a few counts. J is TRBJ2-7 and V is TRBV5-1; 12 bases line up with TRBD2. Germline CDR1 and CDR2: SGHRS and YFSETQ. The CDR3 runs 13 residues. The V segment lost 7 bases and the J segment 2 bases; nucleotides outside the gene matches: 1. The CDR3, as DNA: TGCGCCAGCGGACTAGCGGGAACCTACGAGCAGTACTTC. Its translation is CASGLAGTYEQYF.

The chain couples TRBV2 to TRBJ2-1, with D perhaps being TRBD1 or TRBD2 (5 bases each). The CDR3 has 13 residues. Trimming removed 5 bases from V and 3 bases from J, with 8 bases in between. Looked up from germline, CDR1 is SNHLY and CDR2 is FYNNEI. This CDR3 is CASSRDLYNEQFF. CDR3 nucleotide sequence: TGTGCCAGCAGTCGGGACCTCTACAATGAGCAGTTCTTC. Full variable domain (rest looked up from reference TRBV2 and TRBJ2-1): EPEVTQTPSHQVTQMGQEVILRCVPISNHLYFYWYRQILGQKVEFLVSFYNNEISEKSEIFDDQFSVERPDGSNFTLKIRSTKLEDSAMYFCASSRDLYNEQFFGPGTRLTVL.

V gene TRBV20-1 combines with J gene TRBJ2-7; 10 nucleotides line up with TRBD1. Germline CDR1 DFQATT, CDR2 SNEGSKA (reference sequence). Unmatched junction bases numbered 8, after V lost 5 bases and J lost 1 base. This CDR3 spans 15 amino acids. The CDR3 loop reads CSAPLRDRGSYEQYF. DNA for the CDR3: TGCAGTGCTCCCCTTAGGGACAGGGGATCCTACGAGCAGTACTTC.

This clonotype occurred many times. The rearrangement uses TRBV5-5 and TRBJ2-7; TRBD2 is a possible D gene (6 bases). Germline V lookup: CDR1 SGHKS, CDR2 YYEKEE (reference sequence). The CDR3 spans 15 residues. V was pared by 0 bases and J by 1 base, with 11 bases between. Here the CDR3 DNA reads TGTGCCAGCAGCTTGGTAGCTAGCGATTCCTACGAGCAGTACTTC. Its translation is CASSLVASDSYEQYF.

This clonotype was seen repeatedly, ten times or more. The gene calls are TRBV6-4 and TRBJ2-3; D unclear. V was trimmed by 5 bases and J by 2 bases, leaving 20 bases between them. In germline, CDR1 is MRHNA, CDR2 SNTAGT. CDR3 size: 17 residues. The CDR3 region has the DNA TGTGCCAGCAGTTACGGCCGCCGTAAAGACATCACAGATACGCAGTATTTT. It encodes CASSYGRRKDITDTQYF.

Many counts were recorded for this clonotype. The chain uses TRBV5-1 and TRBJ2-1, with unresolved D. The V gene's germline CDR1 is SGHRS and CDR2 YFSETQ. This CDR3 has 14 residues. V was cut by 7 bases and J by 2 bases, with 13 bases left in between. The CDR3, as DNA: TGCGCCAGCCGATTTGGCTATCCCTACAATGAGCAGTTCTTC. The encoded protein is CASRFGYPYNEQFF.

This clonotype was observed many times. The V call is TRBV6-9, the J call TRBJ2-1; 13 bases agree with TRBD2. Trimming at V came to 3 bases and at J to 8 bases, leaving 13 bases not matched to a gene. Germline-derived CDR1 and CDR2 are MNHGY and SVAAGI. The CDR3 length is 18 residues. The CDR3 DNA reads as TGTGCCAGCAGTTACGGTCCGGGACTAGCGGGAAGTCCGGATGAGCAGTTCTTC. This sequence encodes CASSYGPGLAGSPDEQFF.

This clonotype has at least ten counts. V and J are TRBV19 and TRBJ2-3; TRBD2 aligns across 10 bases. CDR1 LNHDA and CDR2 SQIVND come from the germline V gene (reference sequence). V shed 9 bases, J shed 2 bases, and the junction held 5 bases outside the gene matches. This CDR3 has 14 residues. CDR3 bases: TGTGCCAGCCGCCTAGCGGGGGACACAGATACGCAGTATTTT. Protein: CASRLAGDTDTQYF. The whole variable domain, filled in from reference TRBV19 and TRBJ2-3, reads DGGITQSPKYLFRKEGQNVTLSCEQNLNHDAMYWYRQDPGQGLRLIYYSQIVNDFQKGDIAEGYSVSREKKESFPLTVTSAQKNPTAFYLCASRLAGDTDTQYFGPGTRLTVL.

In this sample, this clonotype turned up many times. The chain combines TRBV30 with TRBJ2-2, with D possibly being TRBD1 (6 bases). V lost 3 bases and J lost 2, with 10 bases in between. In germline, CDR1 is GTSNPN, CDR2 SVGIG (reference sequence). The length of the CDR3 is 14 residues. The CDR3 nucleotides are TGTGCCTGGAGGGGGGCGCTAAACACCGGGGAGCTGTTTTTT. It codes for CAWRGALNTGELFF.

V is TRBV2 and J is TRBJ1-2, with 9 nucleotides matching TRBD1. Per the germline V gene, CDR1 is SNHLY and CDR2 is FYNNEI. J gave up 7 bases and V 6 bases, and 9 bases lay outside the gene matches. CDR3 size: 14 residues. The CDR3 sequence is CASRRDREGGGYTF. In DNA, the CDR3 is TGTGCCAGCAGAAGGGACAGGGAAGGAGGTGGCTACACCTTC.

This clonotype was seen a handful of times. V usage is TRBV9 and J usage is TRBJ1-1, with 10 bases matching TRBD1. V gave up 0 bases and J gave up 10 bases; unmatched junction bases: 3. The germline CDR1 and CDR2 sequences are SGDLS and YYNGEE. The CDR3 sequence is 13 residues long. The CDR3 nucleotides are TGTGCCAGCAGCGTAGGGGGACAGGGGCGAGCTTTCTTT. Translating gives CASSVGGQGRAFF.

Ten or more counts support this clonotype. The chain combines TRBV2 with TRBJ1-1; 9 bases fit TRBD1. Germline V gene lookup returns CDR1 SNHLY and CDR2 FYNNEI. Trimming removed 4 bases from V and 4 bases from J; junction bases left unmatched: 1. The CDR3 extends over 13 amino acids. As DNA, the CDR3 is TGTGCCAGCAGTGGGGACAGGGCCACTGAAGCTTTCTTT. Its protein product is CASSGDRATEAFF.

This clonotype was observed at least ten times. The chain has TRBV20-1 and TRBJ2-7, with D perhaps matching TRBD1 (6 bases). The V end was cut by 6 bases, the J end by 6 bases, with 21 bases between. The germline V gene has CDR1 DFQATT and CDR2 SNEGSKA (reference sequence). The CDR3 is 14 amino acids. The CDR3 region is CSAREGDLIAEQYF. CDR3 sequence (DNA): TGCAGTGCCCGAGAGGGGGACCTCATAGCCGAGCAGTACTTC.

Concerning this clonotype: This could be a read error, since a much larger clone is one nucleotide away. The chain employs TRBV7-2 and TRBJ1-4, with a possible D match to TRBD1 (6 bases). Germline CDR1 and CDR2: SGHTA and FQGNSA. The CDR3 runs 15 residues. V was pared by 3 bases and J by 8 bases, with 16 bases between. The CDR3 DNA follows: TGTGCCAGCAGCTTTTCCGGCAGGGGTACGGAAAAACTGTTTTTT. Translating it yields CASSFSGRGTEKLFF.

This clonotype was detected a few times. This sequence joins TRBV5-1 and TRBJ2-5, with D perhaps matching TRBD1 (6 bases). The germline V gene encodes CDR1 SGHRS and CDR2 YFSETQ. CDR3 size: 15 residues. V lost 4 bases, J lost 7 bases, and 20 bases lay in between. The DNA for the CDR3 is TGCGCCAGCAGCCCTACGGGGACCGTACAGGGGACCCAGTACTTC. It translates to CASSPTGTVQGTQYF.

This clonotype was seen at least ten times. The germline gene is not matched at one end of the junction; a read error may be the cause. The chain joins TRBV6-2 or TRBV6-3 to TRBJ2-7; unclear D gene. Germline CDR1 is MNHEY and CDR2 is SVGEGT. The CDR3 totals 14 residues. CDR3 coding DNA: TGTGCCAGCAGTGACTCCACTAATACCTACGAGCAGTACTTC. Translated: CASSDSTNTYEQYF.

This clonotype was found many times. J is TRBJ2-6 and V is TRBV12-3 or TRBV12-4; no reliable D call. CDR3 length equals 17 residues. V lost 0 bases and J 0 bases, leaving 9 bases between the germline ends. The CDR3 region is CASSLARQLSGANVLTF. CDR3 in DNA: TGTGCCAGCAGTTTAGCGCGTCAGCTCTCTGGGGCCAACGTCCTGACTTTC.

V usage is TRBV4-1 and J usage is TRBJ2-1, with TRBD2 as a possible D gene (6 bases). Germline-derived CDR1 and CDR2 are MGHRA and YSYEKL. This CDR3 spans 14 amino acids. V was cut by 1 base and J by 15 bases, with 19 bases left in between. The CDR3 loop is CASSQVGAGFPPFF. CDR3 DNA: TGCGCCAGCAGCCAAGTAGGAGCGGGCTTTCCTCCGTTCTTC.